This TCR beta chain was sequenced in a study of persistence of HIV-infected CD4 T cells. In the case of this clone: The antigen is unknown.

Overlapping HIV-1 Gag 15-mer peptides at 1 ug per peptide per mL were used. CD4+ T cells upregulating both CD40 ligand and CD69 were sorted as responding cells. Suppressive ART was started during chronic HIV-1 infection in these adults. Undetectable plasma HIV-1 RNA below 50 copies/mL lasted at least 4 years. General observations from the study: TCR oligoclonality correlated with proviral oligoclonality in the same sorted populations.

Sequencing used immunoSEQ version 4 in survey mode. This table comes from immunoSEQ multiplex PCR, and its TCRdb copy is limited to in-frame clones, with some not included. The sample has some 13,000 clones; about 60% are singletons. Between the trimmed V and J ends, which lost 0 bases and 2 bases, there was a span of 9 bases. Per the germline V gene, CDR1 is SGHRS and CDR2 is YFSETQ. The CDR3 has 14 amino acids. Material: CD4+ T cells sorted from PBMCs after roughly 17-hour stimulation, obtained from a patient who received antiretroviral therapy. This TCR derives from an adult man with HIV who was CMV-seropositive. The chain employs TRBV5-1 and TRBJ2-7; no clear D gene. CDR3 sequence reads: CASSLATVPYEQYF. The CDR3 nucleotides are TGCGCCAGCAGCTTGGCCACAGTTCCCTACGAGCAGTACTTC.